This T cell receptor (beta chain) was captured in a study of blood T cell repertoires in COVID-19. The ends lost 5 bases at V and 7 bases at J; junction bases unmatched: 9. From germline, CDR1 is MNHEY and CDR2 SVGEGT. The CDR3 runs to 17 residues. In the authors' methods: For nucleated cells, counts were estimated from reference gene primer amplification. Libraries were prepared by immunoSEQ multiplex PCR; TCRdb keeps only in-frame clonotypes and omits some of them. V and J calls plus clone size are reproduced from that table; the DNA served to infer D and trimming. The data contain tens of thousands of clones, around 85% of them singletons.

The genes are TRBV6-2 or TRBV6-3 and TRBJ2-1; 15 bases map to TRBD2. The origin of this receptor is a man older than 75 with acute or convalescent COVID-19. Sequencing was performed on peripheral blood. CDR3 residues: CASSTIGLAGGLNEQFF. CDR3 nucleotide sequence: TGTGCCAGCAGTACAATAGGACTAGCGGGAGGGCTTAATGAGCAGTTCTTC.